This passage covers 29 T cell receptor beta chains from one sample sequenced in a study of T cells in Graves' hyperthyroidism and ophthalmopathy. Researchers took RNA transcripts and amplified the TCR beta CDR3 regions from them. The HTBI primer set was used in a first-round RT-PCR of the TCR CDR3. TCRdb used MiXCR to reprocess the multiplex PCR reads, holding one entry per CDR3 protein. This sample has more than 550,000 distinct CDR3 sequences; around a sixth occur once, and the top ten carry over 15%. What was sequenced was blood. All receptors come from a woman aged 45-60 years with Graves' hyperthyroidism that later progressed to Graves' ophthalmopathy.

This clonotype has ten or more counts. The genes are TRBV13 and TRBJ2-3; TRBD2 agrees at 9 bases. The CDR3 extends over 19 amino acids. The germline CDR1 and CDR2 sequences are PRHDT and FYEKMQ (reference sequence). After removal of 5 bases from V and 0 bases from J, the junction contained 15 bases not matched to a gene. The CDR3 is CASSAVGVAGEPSTDTQYF. The DNA for the CDR3 is TGTGCCAGCAGCGCTGTGGGGGTAGCGGGGGAACCAAGCACAGATACGCAGTATTTT.

CDR3 sequence (DNA): TGCGCCAGCAGTGTTGAGCGGGGGGACTACAATGAGCAGTTCTTC. This sequence encodes CASSVERGDYNEQFF. This sequence joins TRBV10-1 and TRBJ2-1, with 9 positions matching TRBD2. After removal of 4 bases from V and 3 bases from J, the junction contained 4 bases not matched to a gene. The germline gives CDR1 WNHNN, CDR2 SYGVQD (reference sequence). CDR3 size: 15 residues.

The rearrangement links TRBV10-3 to TRBJ2-7; TRBD2 matches at 7 bases. Germline loops: CDR1 ENHRY, CDR2 SYGVKD. The CDR3 contains 12 residues. After removal of 9 bases from V and 4 bases from J, the junction contained 6 bases not matched to a gene. The CDR3: CAIGLVSYEQYF. CDR3 sequence (DNA): TGTGCCATAGGACTAGTGTCTTACGAGCAGTACTTC.

This chain joins TRBV6-1 and TRBJ1-6, with a weak D call TRBD1 (5 bases). Trimming cost V 6 bases and J 9 bases, with 21 bases left between them. CDR1 MNHNS and CDR2 SASEGT come from the germline V gene. There are 16 residues in the CDR3. CDR3 amino acids: CASRGWDGWLFSPLHF. DNA for the CDR3: TGTGCCAGCAGGGGCTGGGACGGATGGTTATTTTCACCCCTCCACTTT.

This clonotype was seen a few times. V is TRBV5-6 and J is TRBJ2-1; D not certain. The germline CDR1 and CDR2 sequences are SGHDT and YYEEEE. Trimming cost V 4 bases and J 7 bases, with 12 bases left between them. CDR3 length: 13 residues. CDR3 sequence reads: CASSRTWGNEQFF. In DNA, the CDR3 is TGTGCCAGCAGCCGGACCTGGGGAAATGAGCAGTTCTTC.

CDR3 bases: TGTGCCAGCAGCCAACAGGGGGCGCTTGGAAACACCATATATTTT. It yields the protein CASSQQGALGNTIYF. The V gene is TRBV4-2, the J gene TRBJ1-3; 8 bases are shared with TRBD1. Germline trimming cut 2 bases from V and 3 bases from J; bases unmatched to any gene: 3. Germline assignment: CDR1 LGHNA and CDR2 YNFKEQ. The CDR3 has 15 amino acids.

This sequence joins TRBV7-2 and TRBJ2-3; 10 nucleotides agree with TRBD1. The CDR3 consists of 20 residues. Trimming at V came to 2 bases and at J to 6 bases, leaving 20 bases not matched to a gene. Germline values: CDR1 SGHTA, CDR2 FQGNSA. The CDR3 nucleotides read TGTGCCAGCAGCTTAATGGGACAGGGGTGGGGGACTAGGCCCTCGGATACGCAGTATTTT. Translation: CASSLMGQGWGTRPSDTQYF.

At least ten counts were recorded for this clonotype. The rearrangement uses TRBV9 and TRBJ2-3; TRBD2 aligns across 8 bases. The CDR3 sequence is 17 residues long. The trim removed 3 bases at V and 1 base at J, leaving 10 bases unmatched. The germline V gene has CDR1 SGDLS and CDR2 YYNGEE. The CDR3 nucleotides are TGTGCCAGCAGCGACAAACCTGCGGGGGGCCGCACAGATACGCAGTATTTT. Protein product: CASSDKPAGGRTDTQYF.

The J gene is TRBJ1-1, the V gene TRBV6-1, with a possible D match to TRBD1 (5 bases). This CDR3 is built from 14 residues. Germline lookup yields CDR1 MNHNS and CDR2 SASEGT. V was pared by 7 bases and J by 3 bases, with 15 bases between. CDR3 sequence: CASNYRDVDTEAFF. CDR3 coding DNA: TGTGCCAGCAACTACCGGGACGTAGACACTGAAGCTTTCTTT.

This clonotype was picked up a small number of times. V is TRBV12-3 or TRBV12-4 and J is TRBJ1-4; weak D call: TRBD1 (5 bases). V dropped 3 bases and J dropped 11 bases, with 13 bases sitting between them. The CDR3 is 13 amino acids. CDR3 bases: TGTGCCAGCAGTTTTAGCGGGGACCCCAAACTGTTTTTT. It codes for CASSFSGDPKLFF.

In its sample, this clonotype was seen a few times. The chain recombines TRBV27 with TRBJ2-4; no reliable D call. The CDR3 is 14 residues long. The V and J ends lost 6 bases and 0 bases respectively, with 9 bases between them. From germline, CDR1 is MNHEY and CDR2 SMNVEV (reference sequence). For the CDR3, the DNA is TGTGCCAGCAGACAACAGCTAGCCAAAAACATTCAGTACTTC. Translation gives CASRQQLAKNIQYF.

This chain connects TRBV4-2 to TRBJ2-1, with 8 bases identical to TRBD1. The germline V gene has CDR1 LGHNA and CDR2 YNFKEQ. This CDR3 is built from 17 residues. The trim removed 0 bases at V and 8 bases at J, leaving 12 bases unmatched. The CDR3 coding sequence is TGTGCCAGCAGCCAAGATAACGGCCAGGGGGCGCGGGATGAGCAGTTCTTC. Translated, it gives CASSQDNGQGARDEQFF.

The chain carries TRBV7-9 and TRBJ1-5, with D tentatively TRBD1 (5 bases). Germline CDR1 SEHNR, CDR2 FQNEAQ (reference sequence). This CDR3 comprises 14 residues. V lost 5 bases and J 1 base, leaving 9 bases between the germline ends. CDR3: CASSVDSSNQPQHF. CDR3 DNA: TGTGCCAGCAGCGTAGACAGCAGCAATCAGCCCCAGCATTTT.

This clonotype was seen a few times. The chain is built from TRBV29-1 and TRBJ1-1; perhaps TRBD1 as D (5 bases). Trimming shortened V by 3 bases and J by 2 bases, and 10 bases separated the two germline ends. This CDR3 spans 13 amino acids. Germline CDR1 reads SQVTM; CDR2 reads ANQGSEA. The chain's CDR3 is CSVDTGGNTEAFF. The CDR3 bases are TGCAGCGTTGATACCGGGGGAAACACTGAAGCTTTCTTT.

This clonotype has a handful of counts. CDR3 bases: TGCAGTGCTATTCGAGAAGATGGATCACCCCTCCACTTT. Translation: CSAIREDGSPLHF. J is TRBJ1-6 and V is TRBV20-1; no firm D call. This CDR3 has 13 amino acids. V gave up 4 bases and J gave up 10 bases, with 14 bases separating them. Per germline, CDR1 DFQATT and CDR2 SNEGSKA (reference sequence).

This clonotype has a count of ten or more. The chain employs TRBV11-2 and TRBJ1-2, with a weak D call TRBD1 (5 bases). V gave up 4 bases and J gave up 2 bases, with 11 bases separating them. The CDR3 runs to 14 residues. CDR1 SGHAT and CDR2 FQNNGV come from the germline V gene. CDR3 nucleotides: TGTGCCAGCAGCTCGAACCGGGACAACTATGGCTACACCTTC. It is translated as CASSSNRDNYGYTF.

This clonotype appeared a few times. The CDR3, as DNA: TGCAGTGCCCAAAGCACAGTCAATCAGCCCCAGCATTTT. Its protein is CSAQSTVNQPQHF. The V and J genes are TRBV20-1 and TRBJ1-5; D call uncertain. V lost 6 bases, J lost 3 bases, and 12 bases lay in between. This CDR3 has 13 residues. Per germline, CDR1 DFQATT and CDR2 SNEGSKA (reference sequence).

This clonotype was seen many times. The chain employs TRBV3-1 and TRBJ1-1; TRBD1 matches 10 bases. Per the germline V gene, CDR1 is LGHDT and CDR2 is YNNKEL (reference sequence). This CDR3 has 14 amino acids. The J segment lost 7 bases and the V segment lost 4 bases, leaving 6 bases of the junction unmatched. The CDR3 sequence is CASSPNRDRGEAFF. The DNA of the CDR3 is TGTGCCAGCAGCCCCAACCGGGACAGGGGTGAAGCTTTCTTT.

This clonotype was detected a few times. The CDR3 nucleotides are TGTGCCAGCAGAGATCAACTAGCGGGGAGGTACCAAGAGACCCAGTACTTC. Translated: CASRDQLAGRYQETQYF. V is TRBV2 and J is TRBJ2-5, with TRBD2 matching 10 bases. V lost 6 bases and J lost 0; bases outside the gene matches: 10. Germline CDR1 and CDR2: SNHLY and FYNNEI. This CDR3 has 17 residues.

This sequence joins TRBV15 and TRBJ1-2, with D unresolved. The CDR3 covers 11 residues. Germline CDR1 reads LNHNV; CDR2 reads YYDKDF (reference sequence). Between the trimmed V and J ends, which lost 5 bases and 4 bases, there was a span of 5 bases. The CDR3 sequence: CATSHGYGYTF. Here the CDR3 DNA reads TGTGCCACCAGCCATGGCTATGGCTACACCTTC.

This clonotype was observed many times. V and J are TRBV5-5 and TRBJ2-7; D gene uncertain. V lost 4 bases and J 0 bases, leaving 11 bases between the germline ends. CDR1 and CDR2 from the germline V gene are SGHKS and YYEKEE (reference sequence). The CDR3 extends over 14 amino acids. In nucleotides, the CDR3 is TGTGCCAGCAGCGAGACTCCTATCTCCTACGAGCAGTACTTC. Residues: CASSETPISYEQYF.

The rearrangement joins TRBV11-2 to TRBJ1-4; D unresolved. Germline V CDR1 and CDR2: SGHAT, FQNNGV. V was cut by 3 bases and J by 4 bases, with 9 bases left in between. This CDR3 region has 14 residues. CDR3 in amino acids: CASSLNSVNEKLFF. CDR3 bases: TGTGCCAGCAGCTTGAATAGTGTTAATGAAAAACTGTTTTTT.

The genes are TRBV19 and TRBJ1-3; D gene unclear. The CDR3 runs to 14 residues. V was cut by 3 bases and J by 1 base, with 7 bases left in between. CDR1 is LNHDA and CDR2 is SQIVND in the germline V gene (reference sequence). The CDR3 nucleotides are TGTGCCAGTAGTATCAAGGTTTCTGGAAACACCATATATTTT. Translation: CASSIKVSGNTIYF.

Ten or more counts support this clonotype. This chain uses TRBV30 with TRBJ1-1; D gene uncertain. V dropped 1 base and J dropped 3 bases, with 3 bases sitting between them. CDR3 length equals 11 residues. CDR1 is GTSNPN, CDR2 SVGIG, per germline (reference sequence). The CDR3, as DNA: TGTGCCTGGAGTGGGTACACTGAAGCTTTCTTT. Translated: CAWSGYTEAFF.

This clonotype was counted between two and nine times. This sequence joins TRBV4-1 and TRBJ1-4; D perhaps matches TRBD1 (5 bases). CDR3 length: 17 residues. Trimming shortened V by 0 bases and J by 5 bases, and 16 bases separated the two germline ends. The germline gives CDR1 MGHRA, CDR2 YSYEKL. CDR3 DNA: TGCGCCAGCAGCCAAGATTGGTCGGACATCCCGAATGAAAAACTGTTTTTT. This sequence encodes CASSQDWSDIPNEKLFF.

At least ten counts were recorded for this clonotype. This chain links TRBV5-1 with TRBJ2-2; 7 bases fit TRBD1. With V trimmed by 0 bases and J by 8 bases, 4 bases remained unmatched. From germline, CDR1 is SGHRS and CDR2 YFSETQ. This CDR3 is 14 amino acids long. This CDR3 is CASSLVGGEGELFF. The DNA for the CDR3 is TGCGCCAGCAGCTTGGTAGGGGGCGAGGGGGAGCTGTTTTTT.

This clonotype was counted a few times. The chain employs TRBV19 and TRBJ1-1; 7 nucleotides match TRBD1. The CDR3 spans 14 residues. Germline CDR1 is LNHDA and CDR2 is SQIVND (reference sequence). The trim removed 8 bases at V and 2 bases at J, leaving 8 bases unmatched. CDR3 in DNA: TGTGCCAGTGCACAGGGGACCCTAAACACTGAAGCTTTCTTT. Translation gives CASAQGTLNTEAFF.

This chain connects TRBV25-1 to TRBJ2-7; a weak D match, TRBD1 (6 bases). The CDR3 covers 15 residues. V lost 1 base, J lost 5 bases, and 15 bases lay in between. The germline V gene has CDR1 MGHDK and CDR2 SYGVNS. In DNA, the CDR3 is TGTGCCAGCAGTGAATCCCCAGGGGTTGAGGACGAGCAGTACTTC. Protein product: CASSESPGVEDEQYF.

This clonotype was counted a few times. The chain recombines TRBV30 with TRBJ2-7, with 8 positions matching TRBD1. The CDR3 is 13 amino acids. V shed 4 bases and J 6 bases; nucleotides not matched to a gene: 8. Germline V gene data show CDR1 as GTSNPN and CDR2 as SVGIG (reference sequence). In DNA, the CDR3 is TGTGCCTGGACGAGAGACAGGGGAGGCGAGCAGTACTTC. Amino acid sequence: CAWTRDRGGEQYF.